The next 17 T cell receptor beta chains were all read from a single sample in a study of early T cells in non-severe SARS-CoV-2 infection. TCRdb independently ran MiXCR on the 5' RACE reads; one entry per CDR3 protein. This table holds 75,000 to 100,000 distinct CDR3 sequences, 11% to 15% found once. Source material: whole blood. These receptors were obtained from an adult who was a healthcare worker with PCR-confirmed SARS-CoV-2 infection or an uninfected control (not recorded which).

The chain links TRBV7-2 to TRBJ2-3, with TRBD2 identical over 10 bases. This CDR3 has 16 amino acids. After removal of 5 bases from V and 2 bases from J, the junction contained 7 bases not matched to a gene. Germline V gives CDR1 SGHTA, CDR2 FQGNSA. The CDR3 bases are TGTGCCAGCAGCCCCCCCCTAGCGGGGGTCACAGATACGCAGTATTTT. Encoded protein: CASSPPLAGVTDTQYF.

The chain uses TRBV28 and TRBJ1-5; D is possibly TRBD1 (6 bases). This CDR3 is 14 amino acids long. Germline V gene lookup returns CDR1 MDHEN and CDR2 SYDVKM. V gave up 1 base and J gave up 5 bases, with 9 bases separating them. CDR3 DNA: TGTGCCAGCAGTTTATCAGGGGAGCATCAGCCCCAGCATTTT. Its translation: CASSLSGEHQPQHF.

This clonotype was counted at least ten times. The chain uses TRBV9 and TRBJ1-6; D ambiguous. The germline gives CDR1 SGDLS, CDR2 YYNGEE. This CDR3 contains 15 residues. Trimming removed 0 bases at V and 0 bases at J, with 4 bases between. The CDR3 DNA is TGTGCCAGCAGCGTAGGCGACTCCTATAATTCACCCCTCCACTTT. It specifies CASSVGDSYNSPLHF.

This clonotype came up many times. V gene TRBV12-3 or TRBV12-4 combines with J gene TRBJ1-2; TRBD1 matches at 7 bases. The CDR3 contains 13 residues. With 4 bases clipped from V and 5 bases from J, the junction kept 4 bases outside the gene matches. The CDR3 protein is CASSSDRPYGYTF. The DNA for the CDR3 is TGTGCCAGCAGTTCGGACAGGCCTTATGGCTACACCTTC.

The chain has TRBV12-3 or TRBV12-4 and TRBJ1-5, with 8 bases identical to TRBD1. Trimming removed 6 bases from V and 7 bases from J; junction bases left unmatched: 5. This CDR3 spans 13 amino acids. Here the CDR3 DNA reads TGTGCCAGCAGCCCGGACAGGGTCCAGCCCCAGCATTTT. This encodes CASSPDRVQPQHF.

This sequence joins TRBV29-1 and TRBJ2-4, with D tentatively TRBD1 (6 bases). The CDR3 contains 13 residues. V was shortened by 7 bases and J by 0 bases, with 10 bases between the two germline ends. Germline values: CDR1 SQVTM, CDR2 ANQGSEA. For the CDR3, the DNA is TGCAGCGCCAGGGGCCGAGCCAAAAACATTCAGTACTTC. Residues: CSARGRAKNIQYF.

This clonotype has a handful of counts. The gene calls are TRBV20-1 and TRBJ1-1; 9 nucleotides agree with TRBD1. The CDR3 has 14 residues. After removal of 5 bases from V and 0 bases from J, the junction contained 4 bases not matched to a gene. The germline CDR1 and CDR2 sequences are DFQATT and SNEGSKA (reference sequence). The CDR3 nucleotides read TGCAGTGCTCGTTGGACAGGGGTGAACACTGAAGCTTTCTTT. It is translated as CSARWTGVNTEAFF.

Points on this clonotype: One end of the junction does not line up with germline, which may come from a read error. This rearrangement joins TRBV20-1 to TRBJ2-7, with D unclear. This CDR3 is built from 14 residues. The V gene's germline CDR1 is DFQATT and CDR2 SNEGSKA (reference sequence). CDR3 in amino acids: CSARDAGRLHEQYF. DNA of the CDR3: TGCAGTGCAAGAGACGCCGGCCGTTTGCACGAGCAGTACTTC.

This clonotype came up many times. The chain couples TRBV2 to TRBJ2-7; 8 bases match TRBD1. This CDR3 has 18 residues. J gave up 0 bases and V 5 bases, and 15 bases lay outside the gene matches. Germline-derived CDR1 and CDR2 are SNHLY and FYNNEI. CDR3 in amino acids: CASSFNRGNVASSYEQYF. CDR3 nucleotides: TGTGCCAGCAGTTTCAACAGGGGGAACGTAGCGAGCTCCTACGAGCAGTACTTC.

The CDR3 region has the DNA TGTGCCAGCAGCCCCCAGGGCGGGAGCACTGAAGCTTTCTTT. As protein: CASSPQGGSTEAFF. The genes are TRBV7-3 and TRBJ1-1; possible D gene TRBD1, 5 bases. Trimming removed 5 bases from V and 4 bases from J, with 14 bases in between. Germline V gene data show CDR1 as SGHTA and CDR2 as FQGTGA. The CDR3 length is 14 residues.

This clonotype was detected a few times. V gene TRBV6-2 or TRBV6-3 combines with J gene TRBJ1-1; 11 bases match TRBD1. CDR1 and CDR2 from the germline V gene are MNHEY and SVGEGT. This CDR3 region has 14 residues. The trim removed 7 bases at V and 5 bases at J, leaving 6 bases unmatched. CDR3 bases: TGTGCCAGCACCGGAGGACAGGGGGCGACTGAAGCTTTCTTT. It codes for CASTGGQGATEAFF.

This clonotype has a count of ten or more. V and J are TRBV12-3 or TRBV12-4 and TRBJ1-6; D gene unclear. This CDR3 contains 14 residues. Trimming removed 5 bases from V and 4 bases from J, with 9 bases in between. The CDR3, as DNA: TGTGCCAGCAGTCCCCCCAGTTATAATTCACCCCTCCACTTT. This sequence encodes CASSPPSYNSPLHF.

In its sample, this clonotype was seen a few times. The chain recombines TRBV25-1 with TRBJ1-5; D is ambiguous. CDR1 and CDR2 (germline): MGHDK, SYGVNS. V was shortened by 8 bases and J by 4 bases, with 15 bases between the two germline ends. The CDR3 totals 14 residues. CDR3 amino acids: CASPRWKVNQPQHF. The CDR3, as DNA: TGTGCCAGCCCGAGGTGGAAGGTGAATCAGCCCCAGCATTTT.

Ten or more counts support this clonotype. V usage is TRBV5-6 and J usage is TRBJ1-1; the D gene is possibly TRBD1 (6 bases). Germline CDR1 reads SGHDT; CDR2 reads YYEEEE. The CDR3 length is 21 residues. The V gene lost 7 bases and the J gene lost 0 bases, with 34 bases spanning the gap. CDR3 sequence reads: CASPTRRDTIRRDGLNTEAFF. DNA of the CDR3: TGTGCCAGCCCAACGAGGAGGGACACCATTCGCCGGGATGGCCTGAACACTGAAGCTTTCTTT. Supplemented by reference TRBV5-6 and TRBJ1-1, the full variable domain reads DAGVTQSPTHLIKTRGQQVTLRCSPKSGHDTVSWYQQALGQGPQFIFQYYEEEERQRGNFPDRFSGHQFPNYSSELNVNALLLGDSALYLCASPTRRDTIRRDGLNTEAFFGQGTRLTVV.

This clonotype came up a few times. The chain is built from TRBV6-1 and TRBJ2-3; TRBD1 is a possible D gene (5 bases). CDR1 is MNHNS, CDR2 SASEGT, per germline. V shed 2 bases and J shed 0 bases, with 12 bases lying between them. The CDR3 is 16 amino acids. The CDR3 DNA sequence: TGTGCCAGCAGTGAAAGGCAGGGCCCGAGCACAGATACGCAGTATTTT. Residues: CASSERQGPSTDTQYF.

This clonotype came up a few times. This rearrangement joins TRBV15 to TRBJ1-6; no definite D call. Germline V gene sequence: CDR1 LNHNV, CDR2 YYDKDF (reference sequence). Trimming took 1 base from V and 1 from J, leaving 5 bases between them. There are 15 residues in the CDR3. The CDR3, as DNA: TGTGCCACCAGCAGAGGTGGGTCCTATAATTCACCCCTCCACTTT. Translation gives CATSRGGSYNSPLHF.

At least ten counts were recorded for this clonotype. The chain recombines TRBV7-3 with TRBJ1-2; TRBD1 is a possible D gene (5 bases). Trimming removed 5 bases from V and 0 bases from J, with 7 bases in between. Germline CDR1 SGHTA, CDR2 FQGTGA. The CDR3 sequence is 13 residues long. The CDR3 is CASSETANYGYTF. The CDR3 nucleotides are TGTGCCAGCAGCGAGACAGCTAACTATGGCTACACCTTC.